The clone carrying this T cell receptor beta chain was detected ten times or more. Its antigen is undetermined. The data stem from a study of T cells in Graves' hyperthyroidism and ophthalmopathy. Study-wide results and caveats: The model predicted ophthalmopathy a median roughly 6.3 months before onset.

Template material for amplifying TCR beta CDR3 regions consisted of RNA transcripts. First-round RT-PCR of the TCR CDR3 relied on the HTBI primer set. TCRdb recomputed calls from the multiplex PCR reads with MiXCR, one row per CDR3 protein. The repertoire has a few hundred thousand distinct CDR3 sequences, approximately 14% of them found once; the top ten carry less than 6.5%. Cells are PBMCs isolated from around 10 ml of fresh blood. The sequence came from a woman younger than 30 with Graves' hyperthyroidism. Sequenced sample: blood.

The CDR3 spells CASSLGGRAPHEQYF. Written as DNA, the CDR3 is TGTGCCAGCAGTTTAGGTGGGAGGGCCCCCCACGAGCAGTACTTC. The V and J genes are TRBV28 and TRBJ2-7; TRBD2 aligns across 7 bases. V shed 2 bases, J shed 5 bases, and the junction held 9 bases outside the gene matches. The CDR3 has 15 amino acids. CDR1 and CDR2 (germline): MDHEN, SYDVKM.